The TCR beta chain under discussion was sequenced for a study of T cell responses to AZD1222 COVID-19 vaccine. Study outcomes and limitations: Possibly, clonal diversity was underestimated; donors were largely white British and included more females.

This clone was seen a single time. Its antigen is unknown. Clones were read by immunoSEQ multiplex PCR, and TCRdb kept only the in-frame ones, dropping some. Here the sample spans roughly 85,000 clones, over 75% being singletons. Trimming removed 1 base from V and 0 bases from J, with 13 bases in between. CDR1 is LGHDT, CDR2 YNNKEL, per germline (reference sequence). The CDR3 runs 17 residues. This sequence joins TRBV3-1 (or the pseudogene TRBV3-2) and TRBJ1-3; D is unresolved. The sample consisted of peripheral blood, taken on day 0 of MenACWY control vaccination. The receptor was isolated from an adult in good health. CDR3 residues: CASSQVWARSSGNTIYF. The DNA for the CDR3 is TGTGCCAGCAGCCAAGTCTGGGCCCGCAGCTCTGGAAACACCATATATTTT.